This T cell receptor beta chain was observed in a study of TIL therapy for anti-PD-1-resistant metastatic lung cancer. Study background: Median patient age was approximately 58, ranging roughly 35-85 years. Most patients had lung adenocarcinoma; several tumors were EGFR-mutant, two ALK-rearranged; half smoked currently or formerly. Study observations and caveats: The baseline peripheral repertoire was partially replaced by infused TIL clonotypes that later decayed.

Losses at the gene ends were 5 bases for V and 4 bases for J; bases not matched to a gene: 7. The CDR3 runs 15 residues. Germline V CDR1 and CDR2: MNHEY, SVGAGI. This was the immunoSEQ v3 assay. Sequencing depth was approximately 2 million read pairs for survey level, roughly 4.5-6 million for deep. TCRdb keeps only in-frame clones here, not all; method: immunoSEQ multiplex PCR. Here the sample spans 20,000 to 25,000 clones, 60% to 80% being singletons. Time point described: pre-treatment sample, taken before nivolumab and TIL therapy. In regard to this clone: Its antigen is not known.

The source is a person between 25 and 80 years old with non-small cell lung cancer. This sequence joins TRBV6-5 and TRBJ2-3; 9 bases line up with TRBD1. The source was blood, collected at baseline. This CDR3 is CASSPPGQGPDTQYF. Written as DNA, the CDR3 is TGTGCCAGCAGTCCCCCGGGACAGGGCCCAGATACGCAGTATTTT.